The clone carrying this T cell receptor (beta chain) was detected once. This sample is drawn from a study of blood T cell repertoires in COVID-19. The J segment lost 10 bases and the V segment lost 7 bases, leaving 14 bases of the junction unmatched. This CDR3 has 15 amino acids. Per germline, CDR1 MNHEY and CDR2 SVGAGI. Assay: immunoSEQ multiplex PCR; the TCRdb copy retains only in-frame clones and omits some. The sample contains tens of thousands of clones, roughly 90% of which appear only once. What was sequenced was peripheral blood. This sequence originates from a man aged 50-60 years with acute or convalescent COVID-19. V is TRBV6-5 and J is TRBJ2-2; 8 nucleotides align to TRBD1. The CDR3 region has the DNA TGTGCCAGCAAACCCACCCGGACAGGGAGTGAGGAGCTGTTTTTT. Its translation: CASKPTRTGSEELFF.